This T cell receptor (beta chain) comes out of a study of shared T cell receptors in the human thymus. Trimming shortened V by 0 bases and J by 0 bases, and 15 bases separated the two germline ends. The CDR3 runs to 16 residues. Germline V gene lookup returns CDR1 GTSNPN and CDR2 SVGIG (reference sequence). Produced via immunoSEQ multiplex PCR; TCRdb's table is partial and in-frame only. The sample contains hundreds of thousands of clones, about 90% of which appear only once. This same sample was also part of a study on human thymus T cells. That work contributes: During corrective heart surgery, resections were taken, and the thymus tissue came from them. Thymic and blood repertoires appeared to display a bias in their usage of V and J genes. Related research has reported that thymic repertoires overlap highly among unrelated individuals.

Input material: thymocytes. The TCR sequence derives from a boy in the first two years of life with a congenital heart defect. The rearrangement links TRBV30 to TRBJ2-7; D might be TRBD2 (6 bases). CDR3 protein: CAWSVRGTSSSYEQYF. DNA of the CDR3: TGTGCCTGGAGTGTACGCGGGACCTCGAGCTCCTACGAGCAGTACTTC.